This T cell receptor (beta chain) originates from a study of blood T cell repertoires in COVID-19. The CDR3 consists of 13 residues. The V end was cut by 2 bases, the J end by 4 bases, with 8 bases between. TCRdb keeps only in-frame clones here, not all; method: immunoSEQ multiplex PCR. This repertoire shows 350,000 to 500,000 clones, 88% found once; its top ten account for 1.4% to 1.5%. The sequenced sample consisted of PBMCs or T cells enriched from blood (not recorded which). The rearrangement uses TRBV23-1 and TRBJ1-1; no clear D. TRBV23-1 is classed as an ORF, of uncertain function. The TCR was taken from a young woman who had been exposed to COVID-19. The CDR3 DNA reads TGCGCCAGCAGTCAAAGCTGGTGCACTGAAGCTTTCTTT. It translates to CASSQSWCTEAFF.